Below, 10 T cell receptor beta chains from the same sample are listed, as sequenced in a study of cytomegalovirus exposure and HLA in healthy donors. Both 60 Vbeta primers and 13 Jbeta primers went into the PCR. TCRdb's table, derived via immunoSEQ multiplex PCR, lists solely in-frame clones and lacks some. This table holds under 150,000 clones, around 10% found once. The specimen sequenced was PBMCs. The receptors stem from a male donor in good health and CMV-seronegative.

The chain combines TRBV2 with TRBJ1-5; possibly TRBD1 for D (6 bases). V was clipped by 7 bases and J by 4 bases, with 11 bases between them. The CDR3 totals 13 residues. Germline lookup yields CDR1 SNHLY and CDR2 FYNNEI. The CDR3 DNA reads as TGTGCCAGCATACAGGGTATGAATCAGCCCCAGCATTTT. It translates to CASIQGMNQPQHF.

The gene calls are TRBV19 and TRBJ2-1, with unresolved D. Trimming took 1 base from V and 0 from J, leaving 7 bases between them. The CDR3 loop spans 15 amino acids. Germline CDR1 LNHDA, CDR2 SQIVND (reference sequence). The CDR3 loop is CASSIVFSSYNEQFF. The CDR3 DNA sequence: TGTGCCAGTAGTATAGTCTTTAGCTCCTACAATGAGCAGTTCTTC.

The sample holds a few counts of this clone. This sequence joins TRBV15 and TRBJ1-5, with 12 nucleotides matching TRBD1. Losses at the gene ends were 1 base for V and 10 bases for J; bases not matched to a gene: 8. CDR1 and CDR2 (germline): LNHNV, YYDKDF (reference sequence). This CDR3 comprises 16 residues. The CDR3 loop reads CATSRGDRGPTEPQHF. As DNA, the CDR3 is TGTGCCACCAGCAGAGGGGACAGGGGGCCGACTGAACCCCAGCATTTT.

This clone was seen only a few times. The rearrangement joins TRBV29-1 to TRBJ1-2; TRBD1 matches at 8 bases. CDR1 is SQVTM and CDR2 is ANQGSEA in the germline V gene. The length of the CDR3 is 13 residues. V gave up 6 bases and J gave up 6 bases; unmatched junction bases: 9. CDR3 coding DNA: TGCAGCGTCCGGACAGGGTGGACAGATGGCTACACCTTC. It specifies CSVRTGWTDGYTF.

This clone was counted only a few times. V usage is TRBV27 and J usage is TRBJ2-1; 9 bases are shared with TRBD2. The CDR3 is 17 residues long. The germline CDR1 and CDR2 sequences are MNHEY and SMNVEV (reference sequence). V shed 7 bases and J 5 bases; nucleotides not matched to a gene: 15. The DNA of the CDR3 is TGTGCCAGCACAGTTAGCGGGAGTTTATCTTCCCACAATGAGCAGTTCTTC. Translating gives CASTVSGSLSSHNEQFF.

This clone was observed a few times. The chain joins TRBV4-3 to TRBJ1-4; D call uncertain. The ends were cut back, 0 bases at V and 4 bases at J, with 12 bases in the middle. Germline V lookup: CDR1 LGHNA, CDR2 YSLEER. The CDR3 runs 16 residues. The CDR3 protein is CASSQDSLSVNEKLFF. CDR3 nucleotides: TGCGCCAGCAGCCAAGATTCGTTGAGTGTTAATGAAAAACTGTTTTTT.

The chain carries TRBV13 and TRBJ1-6; 10 nucleotides align to TRBD1. The J segment lost 8 bases and the V segment lost 3 bases, leaving 1 base of the junction unmatched. The CDR3 length is 14 residues. Germline V gene sequence: CDR1 PRHDT, CDR2 FYEKMQ (reference sequence). CDR3 in amino acids: CASSFGQGDSPLHF. CDR3 nucleotides: TGTGCCAGCAGCTTCGGACAGGGGGATTCACCCCTCCACTTT.

There are a few counts of this clone. The CDR3 DNA reads as TGTGCCAGCCGGGGATCGGACCCCCGGACCTCCTATGGCTACACCTTC. It is translated as CASRGSDPRTSYGYTF. This chain links TRBV27 with TRBJ1-2; no definite D call. CDR1 is MNHEY, CDR2 SMNVEV, per germline (reference sequence). Trimming removed 8 bases from V and 4 bases from J, with 23 bases in between. The CDR3 runs 16 residues.

This clone was detected only a few times. The chain joins TRBV7-2 to TRBJ1-1; 9 nucleotides agree with TRBD1. This CDR3 has 14 residues. In germline, CDR1 is SGHTA, CDR2 FQGNSA. Germline trimming cut 5 bases from V and 7 bases from J; bases unmatched to any gene: 8. The CDR3 DNA reads TGTGCCAGCAGCCAACAGGGGGCGATCAGTGAAGCTTTCTTT. It specifies CASSQQGAISEAFF.

The chain couples TRBV2 to TRBJ2-2; possibly TRBD2 for D (5 bases). V was pared by 8 bases and J by 1 base, with 5 bases between. CDR1 is SNHLY and CDR2 is FYNNEI in the germline V gene. This CDR3 has 12 residues. CDR3 sequence reads: CASGRNTGELFF. In DNA form, the CDR3 reads TGTGCCAGCGGGAGGAACACCGGGGAGCTGTTTTTT.